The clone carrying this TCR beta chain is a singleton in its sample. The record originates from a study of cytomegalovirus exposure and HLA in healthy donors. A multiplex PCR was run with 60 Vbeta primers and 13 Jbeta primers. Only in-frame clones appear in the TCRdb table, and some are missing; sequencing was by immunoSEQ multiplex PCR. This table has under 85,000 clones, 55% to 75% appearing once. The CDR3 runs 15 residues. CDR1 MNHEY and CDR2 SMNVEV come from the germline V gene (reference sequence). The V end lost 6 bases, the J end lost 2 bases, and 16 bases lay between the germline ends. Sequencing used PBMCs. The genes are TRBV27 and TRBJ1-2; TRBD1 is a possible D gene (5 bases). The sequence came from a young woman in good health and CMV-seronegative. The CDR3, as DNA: TGTGCCAGCAGGACACAGGCCGCTCTCAACTATGGCTACACCTTC. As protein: CASRTQAALNYGYTF.